This TCR beta chain stems from a study of T cell responses to AZD1222 COVID-19 vaccine. Study-level information: Second doses at about 4 or about 12 weeks were pooled.

Libraries were prepared by immunoSEQ multiplex PCR; TCRdb keeps only in-frame clonotypes and omits some of them. Here the sample spans tens of thousands of clones, around nine tenths being singletons. The CDR3 has 15 amino acids. The V gene lost 1 base and the J gene lost 1 base, with 10 bases spanning the gap. Germline V CDR1 and CDR2: MGHRA, YSYEKL. Findings of the study overall: After the peak T cell response, and only then, were repertoires sampled. Seropositive AZD1222 recipients at baseline numbered only five to seven. The donor cohort was predominantly white British with a female majority, and clonal diversity may have been underestimated.

As regards this clone: Its antigen is not known.

Sequencing was performed on peripheral blood, taken on day 0 of AZD1222 vaccination. The J gene is TRBJ1-1, the V gene TRBV4-1; D gene uncertain. This TCR was sampled from an adult in good health. CDR3 protein: CASSQGQLGNTEAFF. DNA for the CDR3: TGCGCCAGCAGCCAAGGACAATTGGGGAACACTGAAGCTTTCTTT.